The T cell receptor (beta chain) described here comes from a study of shared clonotypes between healthy human individuals. Selected positively for CCR7 and CD45RO-negative, naive CD8 cells excluded terminally differentiated effector memory CD45RA+ cells. Comment on this clone: Other DNA sequences within the sample encode an identical CDR3.

The CDR3 runs to 12 residues. Trimming stripped 2 bases from V and 8 bases from J, with 7 bases between. Germline CDR1 MNHEY, CDR2 SMNVEV (reference sequence). Assay: immunoSEQ multiplex PCR; the TCRdb copy retains only in-frame clones and omits some. The table lists 2 million to 2.5 million clones, 85% to 95% of them singletons, with roughly 1.7% in the top ten. The chain carries TRBV27 and TRBJ2-1; D not resolved. This clonotype was obtained from a man aged 18 to 30 in good health. Some clones in this sample may be carry-over from other donors' samples. Sequences were obtained from naive CD8+ T cells from PBMCs. In DNA form, the CDR3 reads TGTGCCAGCAGTTTAGGGGTCGATGAGCAGTTCTTC. It translates to CASSLGVDEQFF.